The 5 T cell receptor beta chains below all came from one sample that was sequenced in a study of cytomegalovirus exposure and HLA in healthy donors. PCR was performed using 60 Vbeta and 13 Jbeta primers. Sequenced by immunoSEQ multiplex PCR; TCRdb stores in-frame clones only, minus some. This table holds about 76,000 clones, approximately 79% found once. Sequencing was carried out using PBMCs. The source is a man between 25 and 39 years old in good health and CMV-seronegative.

The chain recombines TRBV19 with TRBJ2-3, with D possibly matching TRBD1 (6 bases). The V and J ends lost 5 bases and 0 bases respectively, with 9 bases between them. Germline V gene data show CDR1 as LNHDA and CDR2 as SQIVND (reference sequence). CDR3 length: 14 residues. CDR3 in amino acids: CASSLGASTDTQYF. CDR3 coding DNA: TGTGCCAGTAGTCTGGGGGCAAGCACAGATACGCAGTATTTT.

The sample holds a few counts of this clone. Other DNA sequences from this sample encode an identical CDR3 as well. The genes are TRBV5-6 and TRBJ2-7; 14 nucleotides line up with TRBD2. Germline V gives CDR1 SGHDT, CDR2 YYEEEE. This CDR3 has 15 amino acids. The ends lost 4 bases at V and 4 bases at J; junction bases unmatched: 4. CDR3 sequence: CASSLGLAGEYEQYF. The CDR3 DNA reads TGTGCCAGCAGCCTGGGACTAGCGGGAGAATACGAGCAGTACTTC.

This sequence joins TRBV9 and TRBJ2-5; tentative D call: TRBD1 (5 bases). The CDR3 length is 14 residues. The germline V gene has CDR1 SGDLS and CDR2 YYNGEE. V shed 2 bases and J shed 0 bases, with 8 bases lying between them. This chain's CDR3 is CASSVDSYQETQYF. The CDR3 nucleotides read TGTGCCAGCAGCGTTGACAGCTACCAAGAGACCCAGTACTTC. Based on the CDR3 plus reference TRBV9 and TRBJ2-5, the full variable domain is DSGVTQTPKHLITATGQRVTLRCSPRSGDLSVYWYQQSLDQGLQFLIQYYNGEERAKGNILERFSAQQFPDLHSELNLSSLELGDSALYFCASSVDSYQETQYFGPGTRLLVL.

The chain employs TRBV6-5 and TRBJ2-1, with a possible D match to TRBD2 (6 bases). Trimming shortened V by 5 bases and J by 8 bases, and 13 bases separated the two germline ends. CDR3 size: 13 residues. Germline loops: CDR1 MNHEY, CDR2 SVGAGI. CDR3 loop: CASSGAGFYEQFF. In nucleotides, the CDR3 is TGTGCCAGCAGTGGCGCGGGGTTTTATGAGCAGTTCTTC.

The CDR3 region has the DNA TGTGCCAGCAGTGACCCCGGGAAGACCTACAATGAGCAGTTCTTC. This encodes CASSDPGKTYNEQFF. The chain uses TRBV25-1 and TRBJ2-1; D possibly corresponds to TRBD2 (5 bases). Germline V lookup: CDR1 MGHDK, CDR2 SYGVNS. The CDR3 length is 15 residues. V was shortened by 3 bases and J by 2 bases, with 11 bases between the two germline ends.